Below, 12 T cell receptor beta chains from the same sample are listed, as sequenced in a study of neurological immune-mediated disorders (dated by TCRdb to the late 2010s). The time point label on this specimen signifies: technical triplicate 2. Libraries were made using 5' RACE. Sequencing took place on an Illumina HiSeq 2500. TCRdb handled the public reads itself, with Q25 trimming in fastp and clone calling in MiXCR, and kept productive beta chains. Every CDR3 protein is listed once, alongside the most common genes and DNA of its rows. The sample records about 31,000 distinct CDR3 sequences, less than 15% of which are singletons. About 5.7% of the sample rests with the top ten. The sequenced material came from CD4+ T cells from blood. These receptors were obtained from a female donor with HTLV-1-associated myelopathy (HAM/TSP).

This clonotype occurred many times. This rearrangement joins TRBV20-1 to TRBJ2-3; D is perhaps TRBD1 (6 bases). V lost 7 bases to trimming and J lost 2 bases, with 13 bases between them. Germline V CDR1 and CDR2: DFQATT, SNEGSKA (reference sequence). The CDR3 loop spans 13 amino acids. The CDR3 DNA reads TGCAGTGTGGCACAGGGCTACACAGATACGCAGTATTTT. Translating it yields CSVAQGYTDTQYF.

This clonotype showed up many times. This sequence joins TRBV20-1 and TRBJ2-7; 8 bases match TRBD1. With 7 bases clipped from V and 4 bases from J, the junction kept 9 bases outside the gene matches. Germline CDR1 and CDR2: DFQATT and SNEGSKA (reference sequence). CDR3 length equals 13 residues. CDR3 nucleotides: TGCAGTGTTCACGGCGACAGGGGATACGAGCAGTACTTC. As protein: CSVHGDRGYEQYF.

In its sample, this clonotype was seen many times. J is TRBJ2-4 and V is TRBV5-1; possible D gene TRBD2, 5 bases. This CDR3 spans 13 amino acids. Trimming pared 5 bases from V and 8 bases from J, leaving 14 bases between. Germline lookup yields CDR1 SGHRS and CDR2 YFSETQ. The CDR3 loop reads CASRPGSGDIQYF. The CDR3 DNA is TGCGCCAGCAGGCCTGGGTCCGGGGACATTCAGTACTTC.

This clonotype was picked up many times. V gene TRBV29-1 combines with J gene TRBJ2-4, with no clear D. The CDR3 runs to 13 residues. The ends were cut back, 4 bases at V and 6 bases at J, with 13 bases in the middle. Per the germline V gene, CDR1 is SQVTM and CDR2 is ANQGSEA. The CDR3 loop reads CSVVKSLGNIQYF. The CDR3 nucleotides are TGCAGCGTTGTAAAGAGTCTCGGAAACATTCAGTACTTC.

This clonotype has a count of ten or more. This chain connects TRBV7-9 to TRBJ1-1; D is undetermined. There are 12 residues in the CDR3. Trimming shortened V by 3 bases and J by 4 bases, and 6 bases separated the two germline ends. The germline V gene encodes CDR1 SEHNR and CDR2 FQNEAQ (reference sequence). The CDR3 reads CASSFGVTEAFF. CDR3 sequence (DNA): TGTGCCAGCAGCTTCGGGGTCACTGAAGCTTTCTTT.

This clonotype occurred many times. This rearrangement joins TRBV6-6 to TRBJ2-3; D not resolved. CDR3 size: 14 residues. Germline loops: CDR1 MNHNY, CDR2 SVGAGI (reference sequence). Deletions cut 2 bases from V and 4 bases from J, with 10 bases between. The CDR3 is CASSYGGHSDTQYF. CDR3 in DNA: TGTGCCAGCAGTTACGGTGGGCATTCAGATACGCAGTATTTT.

This clonotype showed up many times. The chain is built from TRBV5-1 and TRBJ2-7; 12 nucleotides match TRBD1. Germline V gene data show CDR1 as SGHRS and CDR2 as YFSETQ. V was clipped by 4 bases and J by 5 bases; unmatched bases: 7. This CDR3 has 15 residues. Here the CDR3 DNA reads TGCGCCAGCAGCAGGGCCGGGACAGGGGGCCACGAGCAGTACTTC. Protein product: CASSRAGTGGHEQYF.

This clonotype was detected ten times or more. The chain combines TRBV7-2 with TRBJ2-1, with D hard to call. This CDR3 region has 13 residues. Germline-derived CDR1 and CDR2 are SGHTA and FQGNSA. V shed 3 bases and J shed 5 bases, with 8 bases lying between them. CDR3 sequence: CASSFGYNNEQFF. CDR3 in DNA: TGTGCCAGCAGCTTCGGGTATAACAATGAGCAGTTCTTC.

This clonotype occurred many times. The chain links TRBV5-1 to TRBJ2-1; 11 nucleotides match TRBD2. CDR3 length: 14 residues. Germline V CDR1 and CDR2: SGHRS, YFSETQ. The trim removed 1 base at V and 6 bases at J, leaving 0 bases unmatched. This CDR3 is CASSLTSGSNEQFF. CDR3 DNA sequence: TGCGCCAGCAGCTTGACTAGCGGGAGCAATGAGCAGTTCTTC. Together with reference TRBV5-1 and TRBJ2-1, the CDR3 gives the full variable domain: KAGVTQTPRYLIKTRGQQVTLSCSPISGHRSVSWYQQTPGQGLQFLFEYFSETQRNKGNFPGRFSGRQFSNSRSEMNVSTLELGDSALYLCASSLTSGSNEQFFGPGTRLTVL.

This clonotype showed up many times. The chain joins TRBV20-1 to TRBJ1-3; D is unresolved. V was pared by 0 bases and J by 5 bases, with 8 bases between. This CDR3 is 13 amino acids long. Germline V gene sequence: CDR1 DFQATT, CDR2 SNEGSKA (reference sequence). The CDR3: CSARDAGRNTIYF. For the CDR3, the DNA is TGCAGTGCTAGAGATGCCGGGAGAAACACCATATATTTT.

This clonotype has at least ten counts. CDR3: CATERADTQYF. The CDR3 DNA reads TGTGCCACCGAGCGTGCAGATACGCAGTATTTT. The gene calls are TRBV15 and TRBJ2-3; D is unresolved. V lost 8 bases to trimming and J lost 4 bases, with 7 bases between them. Germline lookup yields CDR1 LNHNV and CDR2 YYDKDF (reference sequence). The CDR3 loop spans 11 amino acids.

This chain uses TRBV12-3 or TRBV12-4 with TRBJ2-1; D call uncertain. The CDR3 runs 11 residues. V lost 5 bases and J 8 bases, leaving 7 bases between the germline ends. CDR3: CASSDRDEQFF. CDR3 DNA: TGTGCCAGCAGTGATAGGGATGAGCAGTTCTTC.